This record looks at one T cell receptor (beta chain) sequence and its context. Its matching antigen is unknown. The data are from a study of shared clonotypes between healthy human individuals. Study summary: Three plates were used per donor for CD4 naive, three for CD4 memory, two for CD8 naive and one for CD8 memory. Study-level findings and limits: As a rule, naive subsets had a larger estimated richness than memory subsets. Among a handful of donors, roughly 5% of naive CD4 clonotypes were found in common.

The authors loaded around 200 ng DNA, 25,000 to 30,000 T cell genomes, into sorted-subset replicate PCRs. Assay: immunoSEQ multiplex PCR; the TCRdb copy retains only in-frame clones and omits some. Here the sample spans around 550,000 clones, about 95% being singletons. The CDR3 has 15 amino acids. The V gene's germline CDR1 is SEHNR and CDR2 FQNEAQ (reference sequence). The J segment lost 5 bases and the V segment lost 5 bases, leaving 11 bases of the junction unmatched. CD45RO negativity and positive selection for CCR7 defined naive CD8 cells, a population that excluded terminally differentiated effector memory CD45RA+ cells.

The sample taken for sequencing was naive CD8+ T cells sorted from blood. The chain is built from TRBV7-9 and TRBJ2-7, with 8 bases aligning to TRBD2. The sequence was collected from a woman younger than 45 in good health. The CDR3 here is CASSPKEAGAHEQYF. DNA of the CDR3: TGTGCCAGCAGCCCTAAGGAAGCGGGAGCTCACGAGCAGTACTTC.